A single sample gave rise to the 26 T cell receptor beta chains below, sequenced in a study of blood T cell repertoires in COVID-19. Profiling relied on immunoSEQ multiplex PCR, and the TCRdb table lists in-frame clones only, not all of them. The sample has about 170,000 clones; 79% are singletons. Sequenced sample: PBMCs or T cells enriched from blood (not recorded which). These receptors all come from a woman aged 70 to 79 in a cohort exposed to, infected with or recovered from COVID-19 (not recorded which).

This clone was detected only a few times. V and J are TRBV15 and TRBJ2-7, with D possibly being TRBD2 (6 bases). The CDR3 runs 15 residues. With 3 bases removed from V and 2 bases from J, the gap between germline ends came to 14 bases. CDR1 and CDR2 from the germline V gene are LNHNV and YYDKDF (reference sequence). The CDR3 region has the DNA TGTGCCACCAGCAGGACTTACGGGAGCACCTACGAGCAGTACTTC. This translates into CATSRTYGSTYEQYF.

This rearrangement joins TRBV28 to TRBJ1-4; D is unresolved. This CDR3 region has 12 residues. Germline V lookup: CDR1 MDHEN, CDR2 SYDVKM. Trimming removed 6 bases at V and 8 bases at J, with 10 bases between. The CDR3 region has the DNA TGTGCCAGCAGACCCGTGGGCGAAAAACTGTTTTTT. This codes for CASRPVGEKLFF.

The chain uses TRBV14 and TRBJ2-5, with a tentative D call TRBD2 (6 bases). Deletions cut 2 bases from V and 5 bases from J, with 15 bases between. The CDR3 has 15 residues. The germline V gene has CDR1 SGHDN and CDR2 FVKESK. CDR3: CASSQNPGSGETQYF. CDR3 nucleotides: TGTGCCAGCAGCCAAAATCCGGGGAGCGGGGAGACCCAGTACTTC.

V and J are TRBV18 and TRBJ2-2; D gene unclear. V lost 5 bases to trimming and J lost 0 bases, with 10 bases between them. Germline V lookup: CDR1 KGHSH, CDR2 LQKENI. The CDR3 is 15 residues long. This CDR3 reads CASSYDSTNTGELFF. CDR3 nucleotides: TGTGCCAGCTCATACGACTCGACGAACACCGGGGAGCTGTTTTTT.

The chain combines TRBV24-1 with TRBJ2-2; TRBD1 aligns across 10 bases. The V gene end was trimmed by 3 bases and the J gene end by 5 bases; junction bases not matched to a gene: 5. The length of the CDR3 is 16 residues. Per the germline V gene, CDR1 is KGHDR and CDR2 is SFDVKD. For the CDR3, the DNA is TGTGCCACCAGTGATCCGACAGGGGGCAGGACCGGGGAGCTGTTTTTT. It specifies CATSDPTGGRTGELFF.

The sample holds a few counts of this clone. The chain is built from TRBV7-9 and TRBJ1-1, with 9 bases fitting TRBD1. Trimming removed 6 bases from V and 2 bases from J; junction bases left unmatched: 4. CDR3 size: 14 residues. Germline CDR1 SEHNR, CDR2 FQNEAQ (reference sequence). CDR3 loop: CASRRTGDNTEAFF. For the CDR3, the DNA is TGTGCCAGCAGGAGGACAGGGGACAACACTGAAGCTTTCTTT. The full variable domain, its missing parts supplied by reference TRBV7-9 and TRBJ1-1, is DTGVSQNPRHKITKRGQNVTFRCDPISEHNRLYWYRQTLGQGPEFLTYFQNEAQLEKSRLLSDRFSAERPKGSFSTLEIQRTEQGDSAMYLCASRRTGDNTEAFFGQGTRLTVV.

This clone was observed a single time. The chain has TRBV7-2 and TRBJ2-7, with D perhaps TRBD2 (6 bases). V lost 2 bases, J lost 4 bases, and 9 bases lay in between. The germline CDR1 and CDR2 sequences are SGHTA and FQGNSA. The CDR3 length is 13 residues. The CDR3 region is CASSLRELYEQYF. In DNA form, the CDR3 reads TGTGCCAGCAGCTTACGGGAGCTGTACGAGCAGTACTTC.

The V call is TRBV7-9, the J call TRBJ1-1; 8 bases match TRBD1. The CDR3 extends over 15 amino acids. In germline, CDR1 is SEHNR, CDR2 FQNEAQ (reference sequence). Germline trimming cut 5 bases from V and 1 base from J; bases unmatched to any gene: 6. The CDR3 region has the DNA TGTGCCAGCAGCCGAGCCGGACAGGGGAACACTGAAGCTTTCTTT. This codes for CASSRAGQGNTEAFF.

The sample holds one count of this clone. The rearrangement joins TRBV10-3 to TRBJ1-1; 9 bases match TRBD1. The V gene's germline CDR1 is ENHRY and CDR2 SYGVKD. The CDR3 covers 19 residues. Germline trimming cut 0 bases from V and 4 bases from J; bases unmatched to any gene: 15. The CDR3 DNA is TGTGCCATCAGTGAGTCGGCCGGGACAGGGAAAACTGGGATCACTGAAGCTTTCTTT. Its translation is CAISESAGTGKTGITEAFF.

The genes are TRBV9 and TRBJ2-2, with 13 nucleotides matching TRBD2. After removal of 3 bases from V and 0 bases from J, the junction contained 8 bases not matched to a gene. Germline V gene data show CDR1 as SGDLS and CDR2 as YYNGEE. The CDR3 covers 19 residues. The CDR3 loop is CASSARPGLAGTNTGELFF. DNA of the CDR3: TGTGCCAGCAGCGCCCGTCCGGGACTAGCGGGAACGAACACCGGGGAGCTGTTTTTT.

Only a few counts were recorded for this clone. J is TRBJ1-1 and V is TRBV6-6; TRBD1 is a possible D gene (5 bases). This CDR3 region has 17 residues. The V and J ends lost 5 bases and 0 bases respectively, with 19 bases between them. The germline V gene encodes CDR1 MNHNY and CDR2 SVGAGI (reference sequence). In nucleotides, the CDR3 is TGTGCCAGCAGTCAGACAGTCGGGTGGGACTTGAACACTGAAGCTTTCTTT. Amino acid sequence: CASSQTVGWDLNTEAFF.

The CDR3 region is CASRGQNTDTQYF. The DNA for the CDR3 is TGTGCCAGTAGGGGACAGAACACAGATACGCAGTATTTT. The chain recombines TRBV19 with TRBJ2-3; 7 bases map to TRBD1. V lost 6 bases and J lost 2; bases outside the gene matches: 2. This CDR3 region has 13 residues. CDR1 and CDR2 (germline): LNHDA, SQIVND (reference sequence). Based on the CDR3 plus reference TRBV19 and TRBJ2-3, the full variable domain is DGGITQSPKYLFRKEGQNVTLSCEQNLNHDAMYWYRQDPGQGLRLIYYSQIVNDFQKGDIAEGYSVSREKKESFPLTVTSAQKNPTAFYLCASRGQNTDTQYFGPGTRLTVL.

This rearrangement joins TRBV10-3 to TRBJ1-6; D uncertain. This CDR3 comprises 15 residues. Trimming shortened V by 2 bases and J by 8 bases, and 13 bases separated the two germline ends. CDR1 and CDR2 (germline): ENHRY, SYGVKD. CDR3 nucleotides: TGTGCCATCAGTGAGAGGGAGGGAAGCTATTCACCCCTCCACTTT. Its protein product is CAISEREGSYSPLHF.

The chain recombines TRBV2 with TRBJ2-3; no reliable D call. V lost 8 bases and J lost 0, with 12 bases in between. Germline CDR1 is SNHLY and CDR2 is FYNNEI. CDR3 length: 14 residues. CDR3 residues: CASQDSSSTDTQYF. CDR3 DNA sequence: TGTGCCAGCCAAGACTCCTCTAGCACAGATACGCAGTATTTT.

The table lists this clone with a few counts. The J gene is TRBJ2-7, the V gene TRBV28; TRBD1 agrees at 10 bases. Germline trimming cut 1 base from V and 3 bases from J; bases unmatched to any gene: 15. The CDR3 runs to 19 residues. In germline, CDR1 is MDHEN, CDR2 SYDVKM. The CDR3 sequence is CASSLLGLPGTGVLYEQYF. CDR3 DNA sequence: TGTGCCAGCAGTTTATTGGGGCTGCCCGGGACAGGGGTTCTCTACGAGCAGTACTTC.

The CDR3: CAISLTGSNQPQHF. DNA of the CDR3: TGTGCCATCAGCTTGACAGGGAGCAATCAGCCCCAGCATTTT. J is TRBJ1-5 and V is TRBV10-3; 7 bases agree with TRBD1. CDR3 length: 14 amino acids. The J segment lost 1 base and the V segment lost 6 bases, leaving 3 bases of the junction unmatched. CDR1 and CDR2 from the germline V gene are ENHRY and SYGVKD.

The chain recombines TRBV28 with TRBJ1-1, with 7 bases identical to TRBD1. Germline V gives CDR1 MDHEN, CDR2 SYDVKM. J lost 0 bases, V lost 1 base, and 8 bases had no gene match. The CDR3 is 17 residues long. The CDR3: CASSLYRGPTMNTEAFF. CDR3 nucleotide sequence: TGTGCCAGCAGTTTATATAGGGGGCCCACAATGAACACTGAAGCTTTCTTT.

The J gene is TRBJ2-2, the V gene TRBV15; D is unresolved. The germline gives CDR1 LNHNV, CDR2 YYDKDF (reference sequence). V dropped 0 bases and J dropped 1 base, with 6 bases sitting between them. The CDR3 has 15 amino acids. CDR3 sequence reads: CATSRDLLNTGELFF. The CDR3 nucleotides read TGTGCCACCAGCAGAGACTTACTGAACACCGGGGAGCTGTTTTTT.

This sequence joins TRBV28 and TRBJ2-1; D perhaps matches TRBD1 (6 bases). The CDR3 totals 13 residues. Trimming took 4 bases from V and 10 from J, leaving 14 bases between them. The V gene's germline CDR1 is MDHEN and CDR2 SYDVKM. CDR3 amino acids: CASSWTAPLEQFF. CDR3 coding DNA: TGTGCCAGCAGTTGGACAGCCCCCCTCGAGCAGTTCTTC.

The chain employs TRBV5-6 and TRBJ2-3; possible D gene TRBD2, 6 bases. This CDR3 spans 12 amino acids. Per germline, CDR1 SGHDT and CDR2 YYEEEE. V was pared by 0 bases and J by 12 bases, with 11 bases between. CDR3 loop: CASSLVDGRQYF. Written as DNA, the CDR3 is TGTGCCAGCAGCTTGGTGGACGGGAGACAGTATTTT.

The sample holds one count of this clone. The chain joins TRBV4-2 to TRBJ2-3; weak D call: TRBD2 (6 bases). The CDR3 is made up of 15 amino acids. Trimming took 0 bases from V and 3 from J, leaving 10 bases between them. CDR1 and CDR2 (germline): LGHNA, YNFKEQ. In DNA, the CDR3 is TGTGCCAGCAGCCAAGACGGGACTGGAACAGATACGCAGTATTTT. This encodes CASSQDGTGTDTQYF.

As DNA, the CDR3 is TGTGCCAGCAGTTACATCCGGAATGAGCAGTTCTTC. Translation gives CASSYIRNEQFF. The chain recombines TRBV6-2 or TRBV6-3 with TRBJ2-1, with D unresolved. The CDR3 is 12 amino acids. The V gene lost 2 bases and the J gene lost 7 bases, with 6 bases spanning the gap. The germline V gene encodes CDR1 MNHEY and CDR2 SVGEGT.

This clone was observed a few times. The V and J genes are TRBV28 and TRBJ1-2, with D uncertain. CDR3 size: 11 residues. V lost 6 bases to trimming and J lost 7 bases, with 9 bases between them. Germline CDR1 MDHEN, CDR2 SYDVKM. CDR3 protein: CASSWSGGYTF. The CDR3 DNA is TGTGCCAGCAGCTGGAGCGGTGGCTACACCTTC.

This sequence joins TRBV5-1 and TRBJ1-2; no clear D gene. This CDR3 comprises 15 residues. Trimming stripped 4 bases from V and 3 bases from J, with 16 bases between. Per germline, CDR1 SGHRS and CDR2 YFSETQ. In DNA, the CDR3 is TGCGCCAGCAGCGCCGCGCCCGCCACCTACTATGGCTACACCTTC. Its protein is CASSAAPATYYGYTF.

This clone was recorded many times. The gene calls are TRBV6-5 and TRBJ1-2; a possible D gene is TRBD1 (5 bases). The CDR3 length is 13 residues. The V gene lost 7 bases and the J gene lost 7 bases, with 16 bases spanning the gap. Germline V gene sequence: CDR1 MNHEY, CDR2 SVGAGI. The CDR3 region has the DNA TGTGCCAGCAAGAAGACAGTCCTAAGTGGCTACACCTTC. As protein: CASKKTVLSGYTF.

This clone has a handful of counts. The chain links TRBV7-9 to TRBJ2-1; 10 bases fit TRBD2. Germline lookup yields CDR1 SEHNR and CDR2 FQNEAQ (reference sequence). The junction had 5 bases not matched to a gene; V was cut back by 5 bases and J by 4 bases. The CDR3 length is 15 residues. The CDR3 sequence: CASSVTSGLYNEQFF. The CDR3 region has the DNA TGTGCCAGCAGCGTGACTAGCGGGCTTTACAATGAGCAGTTCTTC. The full variable domain, in which reference TRBV7-9 and TRBJ2-1 provide the parts outside the CDR3, is DTGVSQNPRHKITKRGQNVTFRCDPISEHNRLYWYRQTLGQGPEFLTYFQNEAQLEKSRLLSDRFSAERPKGSFSTLEIQRTEQGDSAMYLCASSVTSGLYNEQFFGPGTRLTVL.